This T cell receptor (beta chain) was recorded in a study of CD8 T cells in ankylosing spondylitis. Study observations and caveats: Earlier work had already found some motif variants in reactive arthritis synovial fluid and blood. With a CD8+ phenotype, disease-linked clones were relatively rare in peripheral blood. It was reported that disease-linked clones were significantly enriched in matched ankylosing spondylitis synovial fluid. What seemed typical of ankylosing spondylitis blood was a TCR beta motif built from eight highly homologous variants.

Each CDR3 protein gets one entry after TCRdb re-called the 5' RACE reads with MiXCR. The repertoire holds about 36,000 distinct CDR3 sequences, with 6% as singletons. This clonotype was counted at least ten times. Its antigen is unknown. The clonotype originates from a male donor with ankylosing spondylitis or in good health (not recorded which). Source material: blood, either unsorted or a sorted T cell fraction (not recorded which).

The CDR3 DNA is TGTGCCAGCACCTTAGCGGGGGGAACCTACGAGCAGTACTTC. It translates to CASTLAGGTYEQYF. The rearrangement links TRBV6-2 or TRBV6-3 to TRBJ2-7; 10 bases are a match to TRBD2. CDR3 length equals 14 residues. The V and J ends lost 7 bases and 2 bases, in that order; junction bases with no gene match: 5. Germline CDR1 MNHEY, CDR2 SVGEGT.